In this sample, the clone carrying this TCR beta chain turned up a few times. Clones were sequenced by immunoSEQ multiplex PCR, and TCRdb holds only the in-frame ones, with some missing. Of 100,000 to 150,000 clones detected, roughly 89% appear once; the ten largest clones hold roughly 4%. This record comes from a study of blood T cell repertoires in COVID-19. Among Cohort 3 donors, those recovered had two negative PCRs, clearance, or symptom resolution. Germline loops: CDR1 DFQATT, CDR2 SNEGSKA (reference sequence). This CDR3 is 13 amino acids long. V was pared by 3 bases and J by 7 bases, with 7 bases of the junction left unmatched.

This TCR came from a woman aged 25 to 39 who had recovered from COVID-19. The chain is built from TRBV20-1 and TRBJ1-2, with TRBD1 matching 8 bases. Sequencing was carried out using PBMCs or T cells enriched from blood (not recorded which). This CDR3 is CSASPQGARGYTF. As DNA, the CDR3 is TGCAGTGCTAGTCCCCAGGGGGCGCGTGGCTACACCTTC.